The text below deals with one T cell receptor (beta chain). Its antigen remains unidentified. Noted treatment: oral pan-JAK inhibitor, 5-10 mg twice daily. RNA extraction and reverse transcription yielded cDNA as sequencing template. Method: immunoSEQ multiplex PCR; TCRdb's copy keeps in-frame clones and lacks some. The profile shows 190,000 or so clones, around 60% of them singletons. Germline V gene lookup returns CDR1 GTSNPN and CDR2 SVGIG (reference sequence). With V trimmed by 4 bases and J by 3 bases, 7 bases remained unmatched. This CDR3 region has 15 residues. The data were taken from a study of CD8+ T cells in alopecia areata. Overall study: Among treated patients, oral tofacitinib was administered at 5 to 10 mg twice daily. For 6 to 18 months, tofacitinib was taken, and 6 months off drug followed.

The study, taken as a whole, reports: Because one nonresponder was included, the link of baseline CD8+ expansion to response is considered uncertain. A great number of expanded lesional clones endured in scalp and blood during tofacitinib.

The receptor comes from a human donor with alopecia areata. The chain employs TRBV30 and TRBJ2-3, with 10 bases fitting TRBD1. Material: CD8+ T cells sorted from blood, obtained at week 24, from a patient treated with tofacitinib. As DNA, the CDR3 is TGTGCCTGGACTCCGACAGGGGGCACAACAGATACGCAGTATTTT. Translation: CAWTPTGGTTDTQYF.